The rows below give T cell receptor beta chains drawn from one sample of a study of metastatic and nonmetastatic thyroid tumors. With MiXCR, TCRdb reprocessed the PCR reads. The sample yields tens of thousands of clones, around 20% seen once. Sequencing was done on a sample of blood. These receptors all stem from a female donor with papillary thyroid cancer or a benign thyroid nodule (not recorded which). Some clones in this sample may be carry-over from other donors' samples. Both conserved end residues are part of each CDR3. Fields, in order: J gene, clone size, D gene, V gene, CDR3 protein, CDR3 DNA. A D gene is named only where the DNA matches it firmly. Where a row states a size, it is once, few, many or the class of an expanded clone; other rows omit it.

TRBJ1-4	few	NA	TRBV30	CASRGGRGKERLFF	TGTGCCTCGCGGGGGGGCAGGGGAAAGGAAAGACTGTTTTTT
TRBJ2-3	NA	NA	TRBV5-1	CASSLEQAARTDTQYF	TGCGCCAGCAGCTTGGAACAGGCGGCGCGCACAGATACGCAGTATTTT
TRBJ1-1	few	TRBD1	TRBV5-1	CASNRAGQLNTEAFF	TGCGCCAGCAACCGGGCGGGACAGCTGAACACTGAAGCTTTCTTT
TRBJ2-2	few	TRBD2	TRBV2	CASRVGGARTGELFF	TGTGCCAGCAGGGTGGGAGGGGCGCGCACCGGGGAGCTGTTTTTT
TRBJ1-1	many	NA	TRBV4-3	CASSQGSGDGSRPWNTEAFF	TGCGCCAGCAGCCAAGGCTCCGGGGACGGCTCTAGGCCATGGAACACTGAAGCTTTCTTT
TRBJ2-3	few	NA	TRBV6-4	CASKPASTDTQYF	TGTGCCAGCAAGCCCGCAAGCACAGATACGCAGTATTTT
TRBJ2-1	NA	NA	TRBV4-1	CASSKDFYNEQFF	TGCGCCAGCAGCAAGGACTTCTACAATGAGCAGTTCTTC
TRBJ1-2	medium-sized	NA	TRBV6-1	CASPRAGPYGYTF	TGTGCCAGCCCTCGGGCGGGGCCCTATGGCTACACCTTC
TRBJ2-7	many	NA	TRBV11-2	CASSETVTRVGEQYF	TGTGCCAGCAGCGAAACCGTCACACGGGTCGGCGAGCAGTACTTC
TRBJ1-1	many	NA	TRBV24-1	CATKAGLGNTEAFF	TGTGCCACGAAGGCGGGTCTTGGGAACACTGAAGCTTTCTTT
TRBJ2-7	few	NA	TRBV20-1	CSARPRILGAQYF	TGCAGTGCTAGACCGCGAATCCTAGGGGCGCAGTACTTC
TRBJ2-1	many	TRBD2	TRBV10-3	CAISRAGVEDEQFF	TGTGCCATCAGCAGAGCGGGAGTTGAGGATGAGCAGTTCTTC
TRBJ2-3	many	NA	TRBV4-1	CASRHMGGASTDTQYF	TGCGCCAGCAGACACATGGGGGGGGCAAGCACAGATACGCAGTATTTT
TRBJ1-5	many	NA	TRBV30	CAWSVPGAGQPQHF	TGTGCCTGGAGTGTACCAGGGGCGGGTCAGCCCCAGCATTTT
TRBJ1-3	NA	NA	TRBV28	CASSLSPGNTIYF	TGTGCCAGCAGTTTATCACCTGGAAACACCATATATTTT
TRBJ2-2	few	TRBD1	TRBV27	CASSPNTGGRTGELFF	TGTGCCAGCAGTCCAAACACAGGGGGTCGTACCGGGGAGCTGTTTTTT
TRBJ2-7	many	TRBD1	TRBV24-1	CATSDSTGGFHEQYF	TGTGCCACCAGTGATTCGACAGGGGGTTTTCACGAGCAGTACTTC
TRBJ1-3	NA	NA	TRBV11-2	CASSSLPAGNSGNTIYF	TGTGCCAGCAGCTCCCTCCCAGCGGGTAACTCTGGAAACACCATATATTTT
TRBJ1-5	NA	NA	TRBV6-1	CARTFQRTDKPQHF	TGTGCCAGAACTTTCCAAAGGACGGATAAGCCCCAGCATTTT
TRBJ2-1	many	TRBD2	TRBV12-3/TRBV12-4	CASSSASGIYNEQFF	TGTGCCAGCAGTTCGGCTAGCGGAATCTACAATGAGCAGTTCTTC
TRBJ2-7	NA	NA	TRBV2	CASGRDTVTYEQYF	TGTGCCAGCGGACGGGACACCGTTACCTACGAGCAGTACTTC
TRBJ2-1	NA	TRBD1	TRBV27	CASSLEGQGLSEQFF	TGTGCCAGCAGCCTGGAGGGACAGGGACTCAGTGAGCAGTTCTTC
TRBJ1-1	many	TRBD1	TRBV28	CASRPSGTGVNTEAFF	TGTGCCAGCAGGCCCTCCGGGACAGGGGTAAACACTGAAGCTTTCTTT
TRBJ2-1	NA	NA	TRBV7-2	CASSLASAARFNEQFF	TGTGCCAGCAGCTTAGCATCCGCCGCGAGGTTCAATGAGCAGTTCTTC
TRBJ2-1	many	NA	TRBV6-1	CASSEQVAYEQFF	TGTGCCAGCAGTGAACAGGTAGCGTATGAGCAGTTCTTC
TRBJ1-2	few	NA	TRBV28	CASSKYPTSYGYTF	TGTGCCAGCAGTAAGTACCCGACTTCCTATGGCTACACCTTC
TRBJ1-3	many	TRBD1	TRBV4-2	CASSRQQGKENTIYF	TGTGCCAGCAGCCGGCAACAGGGGAAGGAAAACACCATATATTTT
TRBJ2-6	few	NA	TRBV28	CASTPGGTSGANVLTF	TGTGCCAGCACCCCAGGGGGGACCTCTGGGGCCAACGTCCTGACTTTC
TRBJ2-1	few	NA	TRBV25-1	CASSEYGGRGNNEQFF	TGTGCCAGCAGTGAATATGGTGGGAGAGGGAACAATGAGCAGTTCTTC
TRBJ1-2	once	NA	TRBV7-2	CASSLDSSNYGYTF	TGTGCCAGCAGCTTAGACAGTTCTAACTATGGCTACACCTTC
TRBJ2-7	few	TRBD1	TRBV15	CATRTTGQGAYEQYF	TGTGCCACCAGAACTACGGGACAGGGGGCCTACGAGCAGTACTTC
TRBJ1-3	NA	NA	TRBV3-1	CASSLGQIRNTIYF	TGTGCCAGCTCCCTCGGGCAGATTAGAAACACCATATATTTT
TRBJ2-1	many	TRBD2	TRBV5-4	CASSLGEGRNEQFF	TGTGCCAGCAGCTTGGGGGAGGGGAGGAATGAGCAGTTCTTC
TRBJ1-5	many	NA	TRBV2	CASNLAIDQPQHF	TGTGCCAGCAACCTGGCCATAGATCAGCCCCAGCATTTT
TRBJ2-1	NA	NA	TRBV27	CASSVVSPYNEQFF	TGTGCCAGCAGCGTCGTGAGTCCCTACAATGAGCAGTTCTTC
TRBJ2-7	medium-sized	NA	TRBV15	CATSREKIRSVPSEQYF	TGTGCCACCAGCAGAGAAAAAATCAGGAGCGTGCCGAGCGAGCAGTACTTC
TRBJ2-3	many	NA	TRBV5-1	CASSLGTDPTDTQYF	TGCGCCAGCAGCTTAGGCACAGACCCCACAGATACGCAGTATTTT
TRBJ2-3	few	NA	TRBV2	CASGGASLDTQYF	TGTGCCAGCGGGGGAGCTAGCCTAGATACGCAGTATTTT
TRBJ2-1	many	TRBD1	TRBV7-7	CASSLRAGTGVRDEQFF	TGTGCCAGCAGCTTAAGGGCCGGGACAGGGGTACGAGATGAGCAGTTCTTC
TRBJ2-5	few	TRBD1	TRBV28	CASSTEGQTETQYF	TGTGCCAGCAGCACCGAGGGACAGACGGAGACCCAGTACTTC
TRBJ2-5	NA	NA	TRBV20-1	CSASLILTRGVQETQYF	TGCAGTGCTAGCCTAATCCTGACGAGGGGAGTCCAAGAGACCCAGTACTTC
TRBJ1-2	few	NA	TRBV19	CASSPAGRYGYTF	TGTGCCAGTAGTCCGGCCGGACGGTATGGCTACACCTTC